These T cell receptor beta chains were read from a single sample in a study of cytomegalovirus exposure and HLA in healthy donors. TCRdb's table, derived via immunoSEQ multiplex PCR, lists solely in-frame clones and lacks some. The sample consists of 85,000 to 100,000 clones, about 70% of them appearing once. The material sequenced was PBMCs. Receptors originate from a human donor in good health. CDR3s leave out the opening cysteine and the closing phenylalanine or tryptophan. Fields, in order: V gene, CDR3 protein.

V: TRBV18; CDR3: ASRGGTNHNEQF
V: TRBV19; CDR3: ASTVQGAPKKNYGYT
V: TRBV7-2; CDR3: ATSRDREYYEQF
V: TRBV19; CDR3: ASNSNRGRGYT
V: TRBV5-1; CDR3: ASSLSATNEKLF
V: TRBV30; CDR3: AWSLTGFEQY
V: TRBV10-3; CDR3: AISESGQEETQY
V: TRBV6-1; CDR3: ASIEGGGNEKLF
V: TRBV4-1; CDR3: ASSQVASGNWNEQF
V: TRBV18; CDR3: ASSPGGSSYEQY
V: TRBV6-6; CDR3: ASSYNLGREKLF
V: TRBV5-1; CDR3: ASSAEGSSYNSPLH
V: TRBV2; CDR3: ASSEEGIISNQPQH
V: TRBV4-2; CDR3: ASSQGPSNQPQH
V: TRBV2; CDR3: ASRASANSYEQY
V: TRBV7-9; CDR3: ASSLRGPSGSHEQY
V: TRBV7-9; CDR3: ASSGRTSGRRHTGELF
V: TRBV5-1; CDR3: ASSSVGGDTQY
V: TRBV7-8; CDR3: ASSSVLAGGGEQF
V: TRBV2; CDR3: ASSGQNRNQPQH
V: TRBV20-1; CDR3: SASQAVEAF
V: TRBV15; CDR3: ATSRDLTEAGGYT
V: TRBV6-5; CDR3: ASSYKARGGSEY
V: TRBV27; CDR3: ASSTPGLAGGLYEQY
V: TRBV10-3; CDR3: AISALGQDEQY
V: TRBV6-5; CDR3: ASSLDRGSEQY
V: TRBV6-5; CDR3: ASKRTGDNTEAF
V: TRBV10-1; CDR3: ASSESQTPTETQY
V: TRBV9; CDR3: ASSLDPGGSFYGYT
V: TRBV5-1; CDR3: ASSLGQAYNSPLH
V: TRBV2; CDR3: ASSSSGRGDNEQF
V: TRBV12-5; CDR3: ASGLLGTGGSPLH
V: TRBV6-1; CDR3: ASSEWFPQDWYEQY
V: TRBV28; CDR3: ASSKSGQGAEKLF
V: TRBV6-5; CDR3: ASSRTGDGTGELF
V: TRBV7-2; CDR3: ASSPRGGAAYNEQF
V: TRBV2; CDR3: ASSEVGLAGDTQY
V: TRBV5-1; CDR3: ASSLLPSALGGNT
V: TRBV15; CDR3: ATSRDLTGPNEQY
V: TRBV25-1; CDR3: ASSGRPTDTQY
V: TRBV5-1; CDR3: ASSEDGAGELF
V: TRBV7-9; CDR3: ASSFVGQGAYEQY
V: TRBV18; CDR3: ASSPNSQGSAF
V: TRBV5-5; CDR3: ASSLALLTNEKLF
V: TRBV2; CDR3: ASSVSGGSPLH
V: TRBV20-1; CDR3: SLGTDYGYT